The subject of this entry is one T cell receptor (beta chain). Sequencing used immunoSEQ multiplex PCR; TCRdb keeps in-frame clones, though not all of them. This table holds approximately 83,000 clones, almost 95% found once. The sample belongs to a study of T cell changes during pregnancy in multiple sclerosis. Germline CDR1 is SQVTM and CDR2 is ANQGSEA. The V gene lost 4 bases and the J gene lost 7 bases, with 22 bases spanning the gap. The CDR3 has 16 amino acids. This clonotype was sampled from a female donor with multiple sclerosis, enrolled in a pregnancy study. The material sequenced was peripheral blood, taken in the third trimester of pregnancy. This chain connects TRBV29-1 to TRBJ1-4; D is perhaps TRBD1 (5 bases). In nucleotides, the CDR3 is TGCAGCGTTGCGGGGGGAAACCAGTCCCCGATTGAAAAACTGTTTTTT. Residues: CSVAGGNQSPIEKLFF. Based on the CDR3 plus reference TRBV29-1 and TRBJ1-4, the full variable domain is SAVISQKPSRDICQRGTSLTIQCQVDSQVTMMFWYRQQPGQSLTLIATANQGSEATYESGFVIDKFPISRPNLTFSTLTVSNMSPEDSSIYLCSVAGGNQSPIEKLFFGSGTQLSVL.